These 30 T cell receptor beta chains came from one sample sequenced in a study of T cells after yellow fever vaccination. Via MiXCR, TCRdb re-called the 5' RACE reads, giving one row per CDR3 protein. The sample consists of under 200,000 distinct CDR3 sequences, 5.5% to 7.5% of them appearing once. The sample here was CD4+ T cells sorted from PBMCs, taken about 5 days after the first yellow fever vaccination. The receptors come from a man younger than 30 who received the YFV17D yellow fever vaccine.

This clonotype was seen repeatedly, ten times or more. The V gene is TRBV18, the J gene TRBJ1-5; possible D gene TRBD1, 5 bases. Germline V gives CDR1 KGHSH, CDR2 LQKENI. V was cut by 6 bases and J by 1 base, with 10 bases left in between. CDR3 length equals 14 residues. Here the CDR3 reads CASSPGQSNQPQHF. DNA of the CDR3: TGTGCCAGCTCGCCAGGGCAAAGCAATCAGCCCCAGCATTTT.

V gene TRBV7-2 combines with J gene TRBJ2-7; 10 bases match TRBD1. This CDR3 region has 16 residues. The V gene end was trimmed by 5 bases and the J gene end by 3 bases; junction bases not matched to a gene: 10. The germline gives CDR1 SGHTA, CDR2 FQGNSA. CDR3 residues: CASSQGQGVAGYEQYF. The DNA of the CDR3 is TGTGCCAGCAGCCAAGGACAGGGGGTAGCCGGCTACGAGCAGTACTTC.

At least ten counts were recorded for this clonotype. The J gene is TRBJ2-1, the V gene TRBV28; 8 nucleotides align to TRBD1. The J segment lost 10 bases and the V segment lost 7 bases, leaving 15 bases of the junction unmatched. Germline V gene sequence: CDR1 MDHEN, CDR2 SYDVKM. The CDR3 has 15 residues. In DNA, the CDR3 is TGTGCCAGCACTCTAAGGACAGGGACCCTATGGGAGCAGTTCTTC. Residues: CASTLRTGTLWEQFF.

The sample holds many counts of this clonotype. The chain is built from TRBV24-1 and TRBJ2-3, with 14 bases matching TRBD2. The CDR3 runs 18 residues. The germline gives CDR1 KGHDR, CDR2 SFDVKD. V lost 5 bases, J lost 2 bases, and 8 bases stayed unmatched. In DNA, the CDR3 is TGTGCCACCAGTGCAGGACTAGCGGGGGGCTCCTACACAGATACGCAGTATTTT. As protein: CATSAGLAGGSYTDTQYF.

Ten or more counts support this clonotype. The chain recombines TRBV19 with TRBJ1-5; possible D gene TRBD1, 6 bases. In germline, CDR1 is LNHDA, CDR2 SQIVND (reference sequence). Trimming cost V 3 bases and J 1 base, with 10 bases left between them. There are 15 residues in the CDR3. CDR3 bases: TGTGCCAGTAGTATTTACAGGGCCAGCAATCAGCCCCAGCATTTT. Protein: CASSIYRASNQPQHF.

This clonotype was picked up a small number of times. The gene calls are TRBV5-1 and TRBJ2-3; TRBD2 might be the D (6 bases). The CDR3 is 14 residues long. The germline V gene has CDR1 SGHRS and CDR2 YFSETQ. Between the trimmed V and J ends, which lost 5 bases and 0 bases, there was a span of 10 bases. This chain's CDR3 is CASRSGTSTDTQYF. The CDR3, as DNA: TGCGCCAGCAGGTCCGGGACTAGCACAGATACGCAGTATTTT.

A few counts support this clonotype. The chain carries TRBV2 and TRBJ2-6; D is perhaps TRBD2 (5 bases). The CDR3 totals 14 residues. Germline loops: CDR1 SNHLY, CDR2 FYNNEI. Trimming removed 10 bases at V and 0 bases at J, with 10 bases between. CDR3 sequence (DNA): TGTGCCACCCTTCGGGGCTCTGGGGCCAACGTCCTGACTTTC. It is translated as CATLRGSGANVLTF.

Ten or more counts support this clonotype. The genes are TRBV6-1 and TRBJ1-1; D perhaps matches TRBD1 (5 bases). The CDR3 contains 13 residues. Trimming cost V 10 bases and J 4 bases, with 16 bases left between them. Germline V gene sequence: CDR1 MNHNS, CDR2 SASEGT. The CDR3, as DNA: TGTGCCATCCGCGGGGCGGTAAGCACTGAAGCTTTCTTT. Protein: CAIRGAVSTEAFF.

Ten or more counts support this clonotype. The chain combines TRBV10-1 with TRBJ2-3, with TRBD1 identical over 10 bases. The CDR3 loop spans 15 amino acids. The germline gives CDR1 WNHNN, CDR2 SYGVQD (reference sequence). Losses at the gene ends were 4 bases for V and 4 bases for J; bases not matched to a gene: 5. DNA for the CDR3: TGCGCCAGCAGTGTGGGACAGGGGTTGTCAGATACGCAGTATTTT. Its translation: CASSVGQGLSDTQYF.

The chain combines TRBV6-2 or TRBV6-3 with TRBJ2-7, with a weak D call TRBD1 (6 bases). CDR3 size: 13 residues. V lost 4 bases, J lost 6 bases, and 13 bases lay in between. The germline gives CDR1 MNHEY, CDR2 SVGEGT. The CDR3 region has the DNA TGTGCCAGCAGTTTCACAGGGTACGGCGAGCAGTACTTC. Encoded protein: CASSFTGYGEQYF.

This clonotype was seen at least ten times. The chain combines TRBV20-1 with TRBJ2-3, with D perhaps matching TRBD2 (5 bases). Germline V gives CDR1 DFQATT, CDR2 SNEGSKA (reference sequence). The ends were cut back, 3 bases at V and 5 bases at J, with 6 bases in the middle. The CDR3 is 11 amino acids. CDR3 DNA: TGCAGTGCTAGTCGGGGAGATACGCAGTATTTT. Its protein is CSASRGDTQYF.

This clonotype was detected ten times or more. The chain employs TRBV7-2 and TRBJ2-3; no definite D call. Germline CDR1 reads SGHTA; CDR2 reads FQGNSA. V lost 3 bases, J lost 1 base, and 5 bases lay in between. The CDR3 has 13 amino acids. The CDR3 loop reads CASSFWRTDTQYF. CDR3 sequence (DNA): TGTGCCAGCAGCTTCTGGCGCACAGATACGCAGTATTTT.

The chain couples TRBV7-9 to TRBJ2-7, with D tentatively TRBD1 (5 bases). This CDR3 has 14 amino acids. CDR1 and CDR2 (germline): SEHNR, FQNEAQ (reference sequence). Trimming took 3 bases from V and 2 from J, leaving 11 bases between them. The CDR3 DNA sequence: TGTGCCAGCAGCTTTAAAGGGGTTCCCTACGAGCAGTACGTC. Its translation is CASSFKGVPYEQYV.

To note about this clonotype: Relative to the germline gene, one junction end is altered; a read error may explain this. This chain links TRBV5-1 with TRBJ2-1; D gene unclear. The length of the CDR3 is 14 residues. Germline loops: CDR1 SGHRS, CDR2 YFSETQ. The CDR3 DNA sequence: TGCGCCAGCACCTTGGACGGCTCCTACAATGAGCAGTTCTTC. Amino acid sequence: CASTLDGSYNEQFF. Full variable domain (remainder filled in from reference TRBV5-1 and TRBJ2-1): KAGVTQTPRYLIKTRGQQVTLSCSPISGHRSVSWYQQTPGQGLQFLFEYFSETQRNKGNFPGRFSGRQFSNSRSEMNVSTLELGDSALYLCASTLDGSYNEQFFGPGTRLTVL.

Many counts were recorded for this clonotype. V gene TRBV28 combines with J gene TRBJ2-7; D perhaps matches TRBD1 (5 bases). Trimming left V 3 bases short and J 9 bases short, with 12 bases between. The CDR3 spans 12 residues. CDR1 is MDHEN and CDR2 is SYDVKM in the germline V gene. CDR3 loop: CASSLDISGQYF. As DNA, the CDR3 is TGTGCCAGCAGTTTGGACATCTCCGGGCAGTACTTC.

Ten or more counts support this clonotype. The chain carries TRBV3-1 and TRBJ2-3, with D unresolved. The germline V and J ends were trimmed by 4 bases and 4 bases, with 9 bases remaining between them. CDR1 is LGHDT, CDR2 YNNKEL, per germline (reference sequence). This CDR3 has 13 amino acids. CDR3: CASSPNRADTQYF. CDR3 nucleotides: TGTGCCAGCAGCCCAAATAGGGCAGATACGCAGTATTTT.

This chain joins TRBV5-1 and TRBJ2-3, with TRBD2 as a possible D gene (6 bases). The CDR3 consists of 13 residues. In germline, CDR1 is SGHRS, CDR2 YFSETQ. The V end lost 3 bases, the J end lost 2 bases, and 7 bases lay between the germline ends. CDR3 bases: TGCGCCAGCAGCTCGGGACTCACAGATACGCAGTATTTT. It codes for CASSSGLTDTQYF.

This clonotype showed up many times. This sequence joins TRBV3-1 and TRBJ2-7, with 7 bases matching TRBD1. V shed 2 bases and J 5 bases; nucleotides not matched to a gene: 3. The CDR3 is 13 amino acids. Looked up from germline, CDR1 is LGHDT and CDR2 is YNNKEL (reference sequence). Here the CDR3 DNA reads TGTGCCAGCAGCCAAACAGGGGTGGACGAGCAGTACTTC. This encodes CASSQTGVDEQYF.

This clonotype was counted at least ten times. The chain combines TRBV6-2 or TRBV6-3 with TRBJ2-3; 7 bases line up with TRBD2. The V gene end was trimmed by 5 bases and the J gene end by 6 bases; junction bases not matched to a gene: 2. This CDR3 region has 12 residues. Germline V gives CDR1 MNHEY, CDR2 SVGEGT. CDR3 bases: TGTGCCAGCAGTCTTAGCGGGGATACGCAGTATTTT. Translation: CASSLSGDTQYF.

The chain recombines TRBV6-4 with TRBJ2-2; TRBD1 matches at 8 bases. The CDR3 spans 16 residues. Per germline, CDR1 MRHNA and CDR2 SNTAGT. Trimming at V came to 6 bases and at J to 6 bases, leaving 12 bases not matched to a gene. CDR3 in amino acids: CASSETPGQGSGELFF. The CDR3 nucleotides read TGTGCCAGCAGCGAAACCCCCGGACAGGGATCCGGGGAGCTGTTTTTT.

This clonotype was recorded at least ten times. The CDR3 DNA follows: TGCAGTGCTAGAGATCGGCGGAGGGGGCGCCCAGAGACCCAGTACTTC. Its protein product is CSARDRRRGRPETQYF. This rearrangement joins TRBV20-1 to TRBJ2-5; tentatively, D is TRBD1 (7 bases). Germline V lookup: CDR1 DFQATT, CDR2 SNEGSKA (reference sequence). Trimming left V 0 bases short and J 4 bases short, with 18 bases between. This CDR3 spans 16 amino acids.

There are a few counts of this clonotype. The chain is built from TRBV19 and TRBJ1-6; weak D call: TRBD1 (6 bases). Germline V CDR1 and CDR2: LNHDA, SQIVND (reference sequence). The length of the CDR3 is 19 residues. V lost 4 bases and J lost 8, with 27 bases in between. The CDR3 DNA reads as TGTGCCAGTAGTACGAGGGGACAAACCTCCTACGGCGAGGATTCACCCCTCCACTTT. Translation: CASSTRGQTSYGEDSPLHF.

V usage is TRBV6-1 and J usage is TRBJ2-1, with 8 positions matching TRBD1. Trimming cost V 7 bases and J 3 bases; bases outside gene matches: 5. Germline V gene sequence: CDR1 MNHNS, CDR2 SASEGT. There are 14 residues in the CDR3. The CDR3 bases are TGTGCCAGCATGGGACAGGCGTACTACAATGAGCAGTTCTTC. This encodes CASMGQAYYNEQFF.

This clonotype showed up just a few times. CDR3 loop: CASSLGLRSAERNTEAFF. In DNA form, the CDR3 reads TGTGCCAGCAGCTTAGGCTTGAGATCAGCGGAGAGAAACACTGAAGCTTTCTTT. The chain joins TRBV7-2 to TRBJ1-1; no reliable D call. Germline CDR1 SGHTA, CDR2 FQGNSA. This CDR3 comprises 18 residues. Trimming cost V 1 base and J 2 bases, with 20 bases left between them. The full variable domain, completed using reference TRBV7-2 and TRBJ1-1, is GAGVSQSPSNKVTEKGKDVELRCDPISGHTALYWYRQSLGQGLEFLIYFQGNSAPDKSGLPSDRFSAERTGGSVSTLTIQRTQQEDSAVYLCASSLGLRSAERNTEAFFGQGTRLTVV.

The chain joins TRBV7-3 to TRBJ1-1; no firm D call. The CDR3 sequence is 13 residues long. With 5 bases removed from V and 1 base from J, the gap between germline ends came to 8 bases. CDR1 is SGHTA and CDR2 is FQGTGA in the germline V gene. CDR3 bases: TGTGCCAGCAGCCAACAGCGGAACACTGAAGCTTTCTTT. Amino acid sequence: CASSQQRNTEAFF.

This clonotype was detected only a few times. The chain carries TRBV12-3 or TRBV12-4 and TRBJ2-3; D unresolved. Between the trimmed V and J ends, which lost 5 bases and 8 bases, there was a span of 11 bases. The CDR3 is made up of 12 amino acids. The CDR3, as DNA: TGTGCCAGCAGTCCGACCATGGGTACGCAGTATTTT. Its protein is CASSPTMGTQYF.

The chain employs TRBV21-1 and TRBJ2-5; TRBD1 reflects the table's D call only, with no check against the DNA. TRBV21-1 is tagged as a pseudogene. There are 16 residues in the CDR3. The CDR3 loop is CASSGSGLGLQETQYF. For the CDR3, the DNA is TGTGCCAGCAGCGGTTCGGGACTGGGGCTCCAAGAGACCCAGTACTTC.

This rearrangement joins TRBV4-3 to TRBJ2-1, with TRBD1 matching 9 bases. V lost 3 bases, J lost 9 bases, and 9 bases stayed unmatched. This CDR3 region has 15 residues. Germline V gives CDR1 LGHNA, CDR2 YSLEER. The CDR3 spells CASSQRGQGYGEQFF. The CDR3 DNA follows: TGCGCCAGCAGCCAGCGGGGACAGGGTTATGGTGAGCAGTTCTTC.

This clonotype was seen many times. The CDR3 DNA reads as TGTGCCAGCAGCGTAGCCCCAAAGCGTTCACCCCTCCACTTT. Translated, it gives CASSVAPKRSPLHF. The chain links TRBV9 to TRBJ1-6, with D uncertain. The CDR3 is 14 amino acids. V was clipped by 0 bases and J by 9 bases, with 10 bases between them. The germline V gene encodes CDR1 SGDLS and CDR2 YYNGEE.

This clonotype was seen a few times. V and J are TRBV12-3 or TRBV12-4 and TRBJ1-6, with D perhaps TRBD1 (5 bases). V lost 4 bases and J lost 10, with 14 bases in between. There are 14 residues in the CDR3. This CDR3 is CASSSTWGGSPLHF. The CDR3, as DNA: TGTGCCAGCAGTTCGACATGGGGGGGATCACCCCTCCACTTT.